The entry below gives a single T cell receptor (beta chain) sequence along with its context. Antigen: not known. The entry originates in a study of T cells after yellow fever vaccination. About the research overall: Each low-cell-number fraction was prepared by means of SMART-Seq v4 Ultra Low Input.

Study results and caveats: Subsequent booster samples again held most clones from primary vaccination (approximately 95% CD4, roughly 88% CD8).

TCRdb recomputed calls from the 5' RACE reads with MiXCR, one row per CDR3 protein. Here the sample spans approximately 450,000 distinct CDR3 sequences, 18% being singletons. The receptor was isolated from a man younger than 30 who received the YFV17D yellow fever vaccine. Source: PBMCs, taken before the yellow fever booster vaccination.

Here the CDR3 reads CASSVVGGAIETQYF. The CDR3 DNA reads as TGTGCCAGCAGCGTAGTAGGGGGAGCCATAGAGACCCAGTACTTC. The chain couples TRBV9 to TRBJ2-5; TRBD1 might be the D (6 bases). Germline CDR1 SGDLS, CDR2 YYNGEE. Deletions cut 0 bases from V and 4 bases from J, with 13 bases between. The CDR3 has 15 amino acids.